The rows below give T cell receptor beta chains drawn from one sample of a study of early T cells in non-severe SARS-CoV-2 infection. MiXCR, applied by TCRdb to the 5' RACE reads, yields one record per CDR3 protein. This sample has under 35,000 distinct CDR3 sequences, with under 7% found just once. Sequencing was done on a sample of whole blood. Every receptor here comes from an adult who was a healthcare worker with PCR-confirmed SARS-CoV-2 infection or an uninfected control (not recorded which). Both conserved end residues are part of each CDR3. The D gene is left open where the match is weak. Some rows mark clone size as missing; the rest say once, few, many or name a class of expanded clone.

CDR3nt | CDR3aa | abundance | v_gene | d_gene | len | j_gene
TGTGCCAGCAGAACCAATGGGCTCACAGATACGCAGTATTTT | CASRTNGLTDTQYF | few | TRBV6-5 | . | 14 | TRBJ2-3
TGTGCCAGCAGTTTATTTAGCGGATTGAACACCGGGGAGCTGTTTTTT | CASSLFSGLNTGELFF | many | TRBV27 | . | 16 | TRBJ2-2
TGTGCCAGTAGTTCGGACCTTATGAGCACAGATACGCAGTATTTT | CASSSDLMSTDTQYF | . | TRBV19 | . | 15 | TRBJ2-3
TGTGCCCACACGCCATCGGAGGGCCCAAACTATGGCTACACCTTC | CAHTPSEGPNYGYTF | . | TRBV10-3 | . | 15 | TRBJ1-2
TGTGCCAGCAGCCGCGAGGGGTTTTCCTACAATGAGCAGTTCTTC | CASSREGFSYNEQFF | . | TRBV14 | . | 15 | TRBJ2-1
TGTGCCAGCAAAACCGGGGGGTCTTACAATGAGCAGTTCTTC | CASKTGGSYNEQFF | many | TRBV28 | TRBD2 | 14 | TRBJ2-1
TGTGCCAGCAGTCCGGACAGGGGTGACACAGATACGCAGTATTTT | CASSPDRGDTDTQYF | many | TRBV27 | TRBD1 | 15 | TRBJ2-3
TGCAGTGCTCGAGGTCGGGGACTAGCGGGAGGTTCGAGCACAGATACGCAGTATTTT | CSARGRGLAGGSSTDTQYF | many | TRBV20-1 | TRBD2 | 19 | TRBJ2-3
TGTGCCAGCAGCCAACAGGGGGCTACTTCACCCCTCCACTTT | CASSQQGATSPLHF | . | TRBV5-8 | TRBD1 | 14 | TRBJ1-6
TGTGCCAGCAGCGTAACTAGCGGGAGAGGATCCTACAATGAGCAGTTCTTC | CASSVTSGRGSYNEQFF | . | TRBV9 | TRBD2 | 17 | TRBJ2-1
TGTGCCACCAGTGTCACGGGAGGGCCGGGGACCCAGTACTTC | CATSVTGGPGTQYF | . | TRBV24-1 | TRBD2 | 14 | TRBJ2-5
TGTGCCAGCAGCCTAAAGAAGGGGGCAGATACGCAGTATTTT | CASSLKKGADTQYF | few | TRBV5-4 | . | 14 | TRBJ2-3
TGCAGTGCTCGAGGACAGGGGGCAAGGAATGAGCAGTTCTTC | CSARGQGARNEQFF | few | TRBV20-1 | TRBD1 | 14 | TRBJ2-1
TGTGCCAGCAGTTTAGTAGGACAACGGGAGCAGTACTTC | CASSLVGQREQYF | . | TRBV12-3/TRBV12-4 | . | 13 | TRBJ2-7
TGTGCCAGCAGCTTAGTTGGGTCGGCTGGGGCCAACGTCCTGACTTTC | CASSLVGSAGANVLTF | . | TRBV11-2 | . | 16 | TRBJ2-6
TGCAGTGCTTTGGGTAATGAGCAGTTCTTC | CSALGNEQFF | many | TRBV20-1 | . | 10 | TRBJ2-1
TGTGCCAGCAGGTCCCGGGGTCTCAGAGGAAACATTCAGTACTTC | CASRSRGLRGNIQYF | few | TRBV3-1 | . | 15 | TRBJ2-4
TGTGCCAGCTCACCGGTGCTAGGTGAGCAGTACTTC | CASSPVLGEQYF | few | TRBV18 | . | 12 | TRBJ2-7
TGTGCCAGCAGCCCTTGGGGTGAGGCTAACTATGGCTACACCTTC | CASSPWGEANYGYTF | many | TRBV11-2 | . | 15 | TRBJ1-2
TGTGCCAGCTCACCGACTAGCACAGATACGCAGTATTTT | CASSPTSTDTQYF | many | TRBV18 | . | 13 | TRBJ2-3
TGTGCCAGCAGTTTAGGTGGGGGGAGTTATAATTCACCCCTCCACTTT | CASSLGGGSYNSPLHF | many | TRBV27 | . | 16 | TRBJ1-6
TGTGCCAGCAGCCGACTAGCGGGGTATCCAGATACGCAGTATTTT | CASSRLAGYPDTQYF | . | TRBV2 | TRBD2 | 15 | TRBJ2-3
TGTGCCAGCAGACAGACAGGGGTCGATGGCTACACCTTC | CASRQTGVDGYTF | many | TRBV12-3/TRBV12-4 | TRBD1 | 13 | TRBJ1-2
TGTGCCACCAGTGAGGGGAGTGAAGAGACCCAGTACTTC | CATSEGSEETQYF | many | TRBV24-1 | . | 13 | TRBJ2-5
TGTGCCGCCTCTCAGTACAATGAGCAGTTCTTC | CAASQYNEQFF | few | TRBV10-3 | . | 11 | TRBJ2-1
TGTGCCACCAGCAGAGATCGGTCTAGCGGGAGGCTCCAGTACTTC | CATSRDRSSGRLQYF | many | TRBV15 | TRBD2 | 15 | TRBJ2-5
TGCGCCAGCAGCCAAGCCCGAGGAGGGGTAGAGGCCAAAAACATTCAGTACTTC | CASSQARGGVEAKNIQYF | few | TRBV4-3 | . | 18 | TRBJ2-4
TGTGCCAGCAGCTCCGACTGGACAGCCTCACCCCTCCACTTT | CASSSDWTASPLHF | many | TRBV7-2 | . | 14 | TRBJ1-6
TGCAGTGCTAGAGATCCCAGAGCGGGGCTATACAATGAGCAGTTCTTC | CSARDPRAGLYNEQFF | . | TRBV20-1 | TRBD2 | 16 | TRBJ2-1
TGTGCCAGCTCACCTGGGACAGGGGGAAGTGGCTACACCTTC | CASSPGTGGSGYTF | many | TRBV18 | TRBD1 | 14 | TRBJ1-2
TGCGCCAGCAGCCAAGTAGGACAGTGGAACACTGAAGCTTTCTTT | CASSQVGQWNTEAFF | few | TRBV4-1 | . | 15 | TRBJ1-1
TGTGCCAGTAGCCCTTTTCCTTCTGGGGCCAACGTCCTGACTTTC | CASSPFPSGANVLTF | many | TRBV19 | . | 15 | TRBJ2-6
TGTGCCAGCAGCTTAATTCCCGGGAGGAGGACTGAAGCTTTCTTT | CASSLIPGRRTEAFF | few | TRBV7-6 | . | 15 | TRBJ1-1
TGTGCCAGCAGTCGGGAGCGGGGCCCTAGCTCCTACAATGAGCAGTTCTTC | CASSRERGPSSYNEQFF | many | TRBV6-2/TRBV6-3 | TRBD2 | 17 | TRBJ2-1
TGCAGTGCTAGCACCGACGGTAATGAGCAGTTCTTC | CSASTDGNEQFF | . | TRBV20-1 | . | 12 | TRBJ2-1
TGTGCCAGCAGCCGGAGGGATGGCTACACCTTC | CASSRRDGYTF | few | TRBV5-6 | . | 11 | TRBJ1-2
TGTGCCAGCAGCTCACCTACCGGGACTAGCGGATACAATGAGCAGTTCTTC | CASSSPTGTSGYNEQFF | . | TRBV7-9 | TRBD2 | 17 | TRBJ2-1
TGCGCCAGCAGTCCCGCATTTACGGGACGGGGATCATACGAGCAGTACTTC | CASSPAFTGRGSYEQYF | many | TRBV5-1 | . | 17 | TRBJ2-7
TGTGCCAGCAGCTTGCGGGTCCACGAGCAGTACTTC | CASSLRVHEQYF | many | TRBV11-2 | . | 12 | TRBJ2-7
TGTGCCAGCAGCTTAGACGTGGGCGGGGGGTTAACCTACGAGCAGTACTTC | CASSLDVGGGLTYEQYF | . | TRBV7-2 | TRBD2 | 17 | TRBJ2-7
TGTGCCAGCAGTTTACGACAGACTCAGCGGGGCTACACCTTC | CASSLRQTQRGYTF | . | TRBV28 | . | 14 | TRBJ1-2
TGTGCCGTATCGGAGAACACTGAAGCTTTCTTT | CAVSENTEAFF | few | TRBV2 | . | 11 | TRBJ1-1
TGTGCCAGCAGCTTACACGTGATGGGGGCGGGACACTCCTACAATGAGCAGTTCTTC | CASSLHVMGAGHSYNEQFF | . | TRBV7-9 | . | 19 | TRBJ2-1
TGCGCCAGCAGCCAAGATCGGAACACAGATACGCAGTATTTT | CASSQDRNTDTQYF | medium-sized | TRBV4-1 | . | 14 | TRBJ2-3
TGTGCCAGCAGCCAAACGGGGACAGCCACAGATACGCAGTATTTT | CASSQTGTATDTQYF | few | TRBV11-2 | TRBD1 | 15 | TRBJ2-3
TGTGCCAGCAGTGAATGGAACTATGGCTACACCTTC | CASSEWNYGYTF | few | TRBV25-1 | . | 12 | TRBJ1-2
TGTGCCAGCAGTGAAAGGGAGACAGATACGCAGTATTTT | CASSERETDTQYF | many | TRBV6-4 | . | 13 | TRBJ2-3
TGTGCCACCGATAGGGGGGACTCTGGAAACACCATATATTTT | CATDRGDSGNTIYF | . | TRBV15 | . | 14 | TRBJ1-3
TGTGCCACCAGTCCCGGGGATAGGAATGAGCAGTTCTTC | CATSPGDRNEQFF | few | TRBV24-1 | . | 13 | TRBJ2-1